The TCR beta chain described here comes from a study of blood T cells in healthy people across ages. CDR3 length equals 14 residues. From germline, CDR1 is MGHDK and CDR2 SYGVNS. V gave up 1 base and J gave up 5 bases; unmatched junction bases: 3. A J-beta primer mix and a sample-barcoded 5' primer were used in a second PCR of roughly 7 to 12 cycles. Via MiXCR, TCRdb re-called the 5' RACE reads, giving one row per CDR3 protein. The sample records about 1.5 million distinct CDR3 sequences, under 55% being singletons. The chain employs TRBV25-1 and TRBJ2-5, with TRBD2 identical over 8 bases. Material for sequencing was blood. The TCR comes from a woman aged 18 to 35 in good health. CDR3 amino acids: CASSESSGGETQYF. CDR3 nucleotides: TGTGCCAGCAGTGAATCATCGGGGGGGGAGACCCAGTACTTC.